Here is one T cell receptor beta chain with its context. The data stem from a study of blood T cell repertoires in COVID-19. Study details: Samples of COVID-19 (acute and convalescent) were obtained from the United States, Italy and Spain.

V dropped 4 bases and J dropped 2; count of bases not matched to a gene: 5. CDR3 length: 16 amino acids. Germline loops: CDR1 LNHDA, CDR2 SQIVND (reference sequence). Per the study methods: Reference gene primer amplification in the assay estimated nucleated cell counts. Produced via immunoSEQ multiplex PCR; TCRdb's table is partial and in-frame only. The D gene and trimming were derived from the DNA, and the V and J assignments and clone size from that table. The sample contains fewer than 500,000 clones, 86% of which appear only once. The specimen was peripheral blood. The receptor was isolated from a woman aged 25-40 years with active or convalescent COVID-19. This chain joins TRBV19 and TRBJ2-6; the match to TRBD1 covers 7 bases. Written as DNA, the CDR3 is TGTGCCAGTAGTAGTACAGGGGTGGCTGGGGCCAACGTCCTGACTTTC. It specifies CASSSTGVAGANVLTF.